Below are 12 T cell receptor beta chains sequenced from a single sample in a study of OX40 agonist ivuxolimab in advanced cancers. Assay: immunoSEQ multiplex PCR; the TCRdb copy retains only in-frame clones and omits some. The table shows about 48,000 clones, with approximately 85% occurring only once. The source was CD4+ or CD8+ T cells sorted from blood, collected in a trial of the OX40 agonist ivuxolimab. All receptors derive from an adult with an advanced solid tumor such as melanoma, head and neck, liver or kidney cancer.

This chain's CDR3 is CASSLGISRGGTEAFF. CDR3 DNA sequence: TGTGCCAGCAGCTTAGGAATCAGCAGGGGGGGCACTGAAGCTTTCTTT. The rearrangement joins TRBV7-9 to TRBJ1-1, with 7 bases matching TRBD1. Unmatched junction bases numbered 9, after V lost 1 base and J lost 4 bases. Germline CDR1 is SEHNR and CDR2 is FQNEAQ (reference sequence). CDR3 length: 16 amino acids.

The rearrangement links TRBV4-2 to TRBJ2-7; 7 bases fit TRBD2. The V segment lost 1 base and the J segment 2 bases; nucleotides outside the gene matches: 5. The germline V gene encodes CDR1 LGHNA and CDR2 YNFKEQ. This CDR3 comprises 15 residues. CDR3 amino acids: CASSQATGTTYEQYF. The CDR3 region has the DNA TGTGCCAGCAGCCAAGCGACCGGGACTACCTACGAGCAGTACTTC.

This chain joins TRBV6-5 and TRBJ2-2; 8 bases are shared with TRBD1. V lost 7 bases to trimming and J lost 2 bases; unmatched junction nucleotides: 6. The CDR3 consists of 15 residues. Germline lookup yields CDR1 MNHEY and CDR2 SVGAGI. CDR3 in amino acids: CASTSDRGNTGELFF. CDR3 sequence (DNA): TGTGCCAGCACCTCTGACAGGGGAAACACCGGGGAGCTGTTTTTT.

This clone was recorded only once. The chain links TRBV9 to TRBJ1-3, with TRBD1 as a possible D gene (5 bases). CDR3 length: 14 amino acids. V gave up 0 bases and J gave up 2 bases, with 6 bases separating them. The germline V gene has CDR1 SGDLS and CDR2 YYNGEE. The CDR3 reads CASSVGGAGNTIYF. The CDR3 DNA sequence: TGTGCCAGCAGCGTAGGGGGGGCTGGAAACACCATATATTTT.

V and J are TRBV7-9 and TRBJ1-4; 7 positions agree with TRBD1. This CDR3 spans 14 amino acids. Germline CDR1 is SEHNR and CDR2 is FQNEAQ (reference sequence). The trim removed 5 bases at V and 7 bases at J, leaving 7 bases unmatched. The CDR3 DNA reads TGTGCCAGCAGCCGACAGGGTCTAGGTGAAAAACTGTTTTTT. This translates into CASSRQGLGEKLFF.

The chain recombines TRBV19 with TRBJ1-3; no clear D gene. The CDR3 loop spans 13 amino acids. Trimming pared 7 bases from V and 4 bases from J, leaving 11 bases between. Germline CDR1 and CDR2: LNHDA and SQIVND (reference sequence). The CDR3 nucleotides read TGTGCCAGTACATCGGGGAACGGAAACACCATATATTTT. Its protein product is CASTSGNGNTIYF.

V and J are TRBV19 and TRBJ2-5; 7 bases line up with TRBD2. Trimming at V came to 4 bases and at J to 3 bases, leaving 8 bases not matched to a gene. The CDR3 consists of 15 residues. CDR1 is LNHDA and CDR2 is SQIVND in the germline V gene (reference sequence). The CDR3 region has the DNA TGTGCCAGTAGTACGTACCGGGACTACGAAGAGACCCAGTACTTC. It codes for CASSTYRDYEETQYF.

The chain combines TRBV15 with TRBJ1-2; D might be TRBD1 (5 bases). The CDR3 extends over 13 amino acids. The V end was cut by 0 bases, the J end by 8 bases, with 10 bases between. CDR1 LNHNV and CDR2 YYDKDF come from the germline V gene (reference sequence). The CDR3 sequence: CATSRERGVGYTF. CDR3 DNA sequence: TGTGCCACCAGCAGAGAGAGAGGGGTCGGCTACACCTTC.

V is TRBV7-9 and J is TRBJ1-2; perhaps TRBD1 as D (5 bases). CDR3 size: 14 residues. V gave up 7 bases and J gave up 2 bases, with 14 bases separating them. The germline CDR1 and CDR2 sequences are SEHNR and FQNEAQ (reference sequence). The CDR3 coding sequence is TGTGCCAGCACCGCGGGGGTGTCAAACTATGGCTACACCTTC. Translation: CASTAGVSNYGYTF.

The gene calls are TRBV4-1 and TRBJ2-5; a weak D match, TRBD1 (6 bases). CDR3 size: 13 residues. Deletions cut 3 bases from V and 3 bases from J, with 8 bases between. The germline gives CDR1 MGHRA, CDR2 YSYEKL. This CDR3 reads CASSHAGEETQYF. In DNA form, the CDR3 reads TGCGCCAGCAGCCATGCAGGGGAAGAGACCCAGTACTTC.

This chain links TRBV7-9 with TRBJ2-3; 8 positions match TRBD1. The length of the CDR3 is 14 residues. The J segment lost 8 bases and the V segment lost 5 bases, leaving 9 bases of the junction unmatched. The germline gives CDR1 SEHNR, CDR2 FQNEAQ (reference sequence). The CDR3 coding sequence is TGTGCCAGCAGCGGGACAGGTTCCAAGGGTACGCAGTATTTT. Translated: CASSGTGSKGTQYF. Based on the CDR3 plus reference TRBV7-9 and TRBJ2-3, the full variable domain is DTGVSQNPRHKITKRGQNVTFRCDPISEHNRLYWYRQTLGQGPEFLTYFQNEAQLEKSRLLSDRFSAERPKGSFSTLEIQRTEQGDSAMYLCASSGTGSKGTQYFGPGTRLTVL.

The genes are TRBV6-9 and TRBJ2-7; D unclear. The CDR3 has 15 residues. Germline V gene lookup returns CDR1 MNHGY and CDR2 SVAAGI. V dropped 5 bases and J dropped 2 bases, with 16 bases sitting between them. As DNA, the CDR3 is TGTGCCAGCAGTCCATACCTTACCCCACCCTACGAGCAGTACTTC. It translates to CASSPYLTPPYEQYF.